The clone carrying this T cell receptor (beta chain) was observed a few times. What it binds is not known. These data are taken from a study of blood T cells in healthy people across ages. Around 10 milliliters of peripheral blood were drawn from each donor. With each sample, at least 5 micrograms of total RNA were extracted. Study-wide findings and caveats: As age increased, TCR beta diversity per million T cells fell in a roughly linear fashion.

The V gene end was trimmed by 1 base and the J gene end by 8 bases; junction bases not matched to a gene: 5. Germline values: CDR1 SGHKS, CDR2 YYEKEE (reference sequence). This CDR3 has 15 residues. Combining a sample-barcoded 5' primer with a J-beta primer mix, a second PCR ran for roughly 7 to 11 cycles. Via MiXCR, TCRdb re-called the 5' RACE reads, giving one row per CDR3 protein. The data show fewer than 1.5 million distinct CDR3 sequences, about 43% seen once. The V call is TRBV5-5, the J call TRBJ2-1; TRBD2 agrees at 11 bases. Sequencing input: blood. The clonotype originates from a woman under 30 in good health. CDR3 DNA: TGTGCCAGCAGCTTGACTAGCGGGAGACGCTATGAGCAGTTCTTC. Translated: CASSLTSGRRYEQFF.